One sample yielded the 23 T cell receptor beta chains listed below, sequenced in a study of beta chain features in type 1 diabetes. Antigens for these TCRs are unknown. Study-wide results and limits: In all four CD4+ subsets, TCRB CDR3 length was significantly, moderately reduced in type 1 diabetes.

The whole isolated RNA underwent reverse transcription, so sequencing captured expressed TCRB transcripts. The data were produced by immunoSEQ multiplex PCR, yet TCRdb's version contains in-frame clones alone and is incomplete. The sample holds over 200,000 clones, about a tenth seen once. The sequenced sample was naive CD4+ T cells from blood. Receptors originate from a man aged 25-45 years with type 1 diabetes.

This clone was detected a few times. The chain uses TRBV18 and TRBJ2-2, with 13 bases aligning to TRBD2. With V trimmed by 4 bases and J by 5 bases, 4 bases remained unmatched. The CDR3 spans 16 residues. Germline V CDR1 and CDR2: KGHSH, LQKENI. The chain's CDR3 is CASSRGLAGDTGELFF. CDR3 DNA sequence: TGTGCCAGCTCACGCGGACTAGCGGGGGATACCGGGGAGCTGTTTTTT.

The chain couples TRBV13 to TRBJ1-1; no clear D gene. This CDR3 has 18 amino acids. Germline assignment: CDR1 PRHDT and CDR2 FYEKMQ (reference sequence). Trimming took 5 bases from V and 1 from J, leaving 23 bases between them. CDR3 loop: CASSLISLRPWRNTEAFF. Written as DNA, the CDR3 is TGTGCCAGCAGCCTCATTTCCCTAAGGCCCTGGAGGAACACTGAAGCTTTCTTT.

This rearrangement joins TRBV5-4 to TRBJ2-7; TRBD1 is a possible D gene (6 bases). Germline loops: CDR1 SGHNT, CDR2 YYREEE (reference sequence). This CDR3 is built from 14 residues. V lost 2 bases and J lost 1, with 10 bases in between. CDR3 DNA sequence: TGTGCCAGCAGCTTTAGGGACAATTCCTACGAGCAGTACTTC. This translates into CASSFRDNSYEQYF.

J is TRBJ1-2 and V is TRBV18; tentatively, D is TRBD1 (5 bases). V shed 3 bases and J shed 5 bases, with 13 bases lying between them. Germline V CDR1 and CDR2: KGHSH, LQKENI. The CDR3 is 14 amino acids. DNA for the CDR3: TGTGCCAGCTCACCGTCGGGACTTACATATGGCTACACCTTC. This encodes CASSPSGLTYGYTF. The full variable domain, completed using reference TRBV18 and TRBJ1-2, is NAGVMQNPRHLVRRRGQEARLRCSPMKGHSHVYWYRQLPEEGLKFMVYLQKENIIDESGMPKERFSAEFPKEGPSILRIQQVVRGDSAAYFCASSPSGLTYGYTFGSGTRLTVV.

The chain links TRBV15 to TRBJ1-1; D is perhaps TRBD1 (6 bases). The CDR3 sequence is 14 residues long. Germline CDR1 LNHNV, CDR2 YYDKDF (reference sequence). V dropped 6 bases and J dropped 2 bases, with 13 bases sitting between them. The CDR3 region is CATRDTGKNTEAFF. In DNA form, the CDR3 reads TGTGCCACCAGAGACACAGGGAAAAACACTGAAGCTTTCTTT.

The CDR3 spells CAWSVTLNTGELFF. The CDR3 nucleotides are TGTGCCTGGAGTGTCACTTTAAACACCGGGGAGCTGTTTTTT. The gene calls are TRBV30 and TRBJ2-2; D not resolved. The V end was cut by 0 bases, the J end by 2 bases, with 7 bases between. The CDR3 is made up of 14 amino acids. Looked up from germline, CDR1 is GTSNPN and CDR2 is SVGIG (reference sequence).

The genes are TRBV7-9 and TRBJ2-7, with D perhaps TRBD2 (6 bases). Germline lookup yields CDR1 SEHNR and CDR2 FQNEAQ (reference sequence). The CDR3 contains 13 residues. Trimming stripped 3 bases from V and 7 bases from J, with 13 bases between. The CDR3 region has the DNA TGTGCCAGCAGCTTCGACGGGACTGGTGAGCAGTACTTC. This sequence encodes CASSFDGTGEQYF.

V and J are TRBV29-1 and TRBJ2-1, with D possibly TRBD1 on 5 matching bases. The CDR3 is 13 amino acids. Deletions cut 4 bases from V and 6 bases from J, with 13 bases between. Germline CDR1 SQVTM, CDR2 ANQGSEA. The CDR3 spells CSVAGRARNEQFF. In DNA, the CDR3 is TGCAGCGTTGCCGGCAGGGCGCGCAATGAGCAGTTCTTC.

The chain recombines TRBV7-2 with TRBJ1-5, with D possibly TRBD1 on 5 matching bases. Trimming pared 8 bases from V and 3 bases from J, leaving 11 bases between. The CDR3 has 13 residues. CDR1 and CDR2 from the germline V gene are SGHTA and FQGNSA. CDR3 sequence reads: CASRGGSNQPQHF. The CDR3 coding sequence is TGTGCCAGCCGCGGGGGATCCAATCAGCCCCAGCATTTT.

The table lists this clone with a few counts. This chain uses TRBV7-8 with TRBJ1-2, with a possible D match to TRBD1 (6 bases). The germline V gene encodes CDR1 SGHVS and CDR2 FQNEAQ. The CDR3 consists of 14 residues. V lost 2 bases and J lost 4, with 11 bases in between. The CDR3 sequence is CASSLTEQGYGYTF. In nucleotides, the CDR3 is TGTGCCAGCAGCTTAACGGAACAGGGCTATGGCTACACCTTC.

The J gene is TRBJ2-1, the V gene TRBV20-1; 8 positions match TRBD2. Germline V gives CDR1 DFQATT, CDR2 SNEGSKA (reference sequence). This CDR3 spans 11 amino acids. Trimming cost V 3 bases and J 9 bases; bases outside gene matches: 1. The CDR3 DNA is TGCAGTGCTAGTCGGGGGGGTGAGCAGTTCTTC. This translates into CSASRGGEQFF.

This sequence joins TRBV5-1 and TRBJ1-4; tentative D call: TRBD1 (6 bases). CDR1 is SGHRS and CDR2 is YFSETQ in the germline V gene. The CDR3 is 16 residues long. Between the trimmed V and J ends, which lost 6 bases and 0 bases, there was a span of 15 bases. The CDR3 spells CASTPTGTATNEKLFF. The CDR3 coding sequence is TGCGCCAGCACTCCGACAGGAACCGCAACTAATGAAAAACTGTTTTTT. Complete variable domain (other parts from reference TRBV5-1 and TRBJ1-4): KAGVTQTPRYLIKTRGQQVTLSCSPISGHRSVSWYQQTPGQGLQFLFEYFSETQRNKGNFPGRFSGRQFSNSRSEMNVSTLELGDSALYLCASTPTGTATNEKLFFGSGTQLSVL.

The V call is TRBV29-1, the J call TRBJ1-5; the match to TRBD1 covers 10 bases. Germline trimming cut 6 bases from V and 5 bases from J; bases unmatched to any gene: 4. This CDR3 is 13 amino acids long. The germline gives CDR1 SQVTM, CDR2 ANQGSEA. The CDR3: CSVWDRGHQPQHF. In DNA form, the CDR3 reads TGCAGCGTCTGGGACAGGGGTCATCAGCCCCAGCATTTT.

The chain is built from TRBV7-8 and TRBJ2-7; D is uncertain. Germline CDR1 is SGHVS and CDR2 is FQNEAQ. V lost 3 bases to trimming and J lost 2 bases, with 2 bases between them. This CDR3 contains 11 residues. The CDR3 loop reads CASSFTYEQYF. As DNA, the CDR3 is TGTGCCAGCAGCTTCACCTACGAGCAGTACTTC.

The gene calls are TRBV29-1 and TRBJ2-5; the match to TRBD2 covers 8 bases. The V gene's germline CDR1 is SQVTM and CDR2 ANQGSEA. Losses at the gene ends were 3 bases for V and 6 bases for J; bases not matched to a gene: 6. CDR3 length equals 13 residues. The DNA of the CDR3 is TGCAGCGTTGAGCGGGGGGATGGAAAGACCCAGTACTTC. Its protein product is CSVERGDGKTQYF. Combining the CDR3 with reference TRBV29-1 and TRBJ2-5 gives the whole variable domain SAVISQKPSRDICQRGTSLTIQCQVDSQVTMMFWYRQQPGQSLTLIATANQGSEATYESGFVIDKFPISRPNLTFSTLTVSNMSPEDSSIYLCSVERGDGKTQYFGPGTRLLVL.

The sample holds a few counts of this clone. The chain combines TRBV7-9 with TRBJ1-6; D not resolved. The CDR3 runs to 13 residues. V dropped 6 bases and J dropped 10 bases, with 13 bases sitting between them. The germline V gene has CDR1 SEHNR and CDR2 FQNEAQ (reference sequence). CDR3 loop: CASRPIERSPLHF. The CDR3 nucleotides read TGTGCCAGCAGGCCTATAGAGAGGTCACCCCTCCACTTT.

This clone was counted at least ten times. The rearrangement links TRBV4-3 to TRBJ1-1; D uncertain. The CDR3 covers 13 residues. V shed 3 bases and J shed 8 bases, with 13 bases lying between them. CDR1 and CDR2 (germline): LGHNA, YSLEER. The CDR3 DNA reads as TGCGCCAGCAGCCACCCCTCGCGAGCAGAAGCTTTCTTT. Encoded protein: CASSHPSRAEAFF.

This clone has just a few counts. The chain combines TRBV4-1 with TRBJ2-5; perhaps TRBD2 as D (7 bases). Germline-derived CDR1 and CDR2 are MGHRA and YSYEKL. Trimming took off 4 bases at V and 4 bases at J, with 19 bases between the two ends. The CDR3 covers 16 residues. Written as DNA, the CDR3 is TGCGCCAGCAGCCTCGGGGGCGGGGGAGCTGGAGAGACCCAGTACTTC. This translates into CASSLGGGGAGETQYF.

This CDR3 reads CAWGSEAFF. CDR3 DNA: TGTGCCTGGGGGAGTGAAGCTTTCTTT. V is TRBV30 and J is TRBJ1-1; D gene uncertain. CDR3 length: 9 amino acids. Trimming stripped 5 bases from V and 7 bases from J, with 5 bases between. CDR1 is GTSNPN and CDR2 is SVGIG in the germline V gene (reference sequence).

Only a few counts were recorded for this clone. J is TRBJ2-3 and V is TRBV18; D is undetermined. CDR3 length equals 13 residues. Germline CDR1 is KGHSH and CDR2 is LQKENI. V lost 4 bases to trimming and J lost 1 base, with 6 bases between them. CDR3 in amino acids: CASSLARTDTQYF. CDR3 coding DNA: TGTGCCAGCTCACTAGCACGCACAGATACGCAGTATTTT.

V usage is TRBV27 and J usage is TRBJ2-1, with 15 bases fitting TRBD2. The CDR3 runs 15 residues. With V trimmed by 4 bases and J by 7 bases, 2 bases remained unmatched. Germline V gene data show CDR1 as MNHEY and CDR2 as SMNVEV (reference sequence). The CDR3 coding sequence is TGTGCCAGCAGTTCCGGACTAGCGGGGGGGAATGAGCAGTTCTTC. This codes for CASSSGLAGGNEQFF.

This clone was seen a few times. The rearrangement joins TRBV5-4 to TRBJ2-3, with 9 bases matching TRBD2. V dropped 1 base and J dropped 2; count of bases not matched to a gene: 8. This CDR3 region has 17 residues. Per the germline V gene, CDR1 is SGHNT and CDR2 is YYREEE (reference sequence). The CDR3 spells CASSLSSGGSSTDTQYF. DNA of the CDR3: TGTGCCAGCAGCTTGTCCAGCGGGGGGTCTTCCACAGATACGCAGTATTTT.

This clone was seen only a few times. The chain is built from TRBV2 and TRBJ2-7; D is perhaps TRBD1 (5 bases). Germline-derived CDR1 and CDR2 are SNHLY and FYNNEI. CDR3 length: 12 amino acids. Trimming took off 8 bases at V and 3 bases at J, with 11 bases between the two ends. The CDR3 DNA follows: TGTGCCAGCGGGGCCCAGGACTACGAGCAGTACTTC. Its protein product is CASGAQDYEQYF.